Shown below are 28 T cell receptor beta chains from a single sample sequenced in a study of CD8 T cells in ankylosing spondylitis. Study-wide results and limits: Seemingly characteristic of ankylosing spondylitis blood was a TCR beta motif consisting of several highly homologous variants.

TCRdb analysed the 5' RACE reads with MiXCR anew, one entry per CDR3 protein. This sample has a few hundred thousand distinct CDR3 sequences, with around 22% found just once. These receptors have no known antigen. The material sequenced was blood, either unsorted or a sorted T cell fraction (not recorded which). These receptors all stem from a male donor with ankylosing spondylitis.

The rearrangement uses TRBV3-1 and TRBJ2-3; possibly TRBD2 for D (5 bases). The length of the CDR3 is 13 residues. The V gene lost 3 bases and the J gene lost 4 bases, with 8 bases spanning the gap. Germline V lookup: CDR1 LGHDT, CDR2 YNNKEL (reference sequence). CDR3 nucleotides: TGTGCCAGCAGCCAGCAGAGGGCAGATACGCAGTATTTT. Translating it yields CASSQQRADTQYF.

The genes are TRBV20-1 and TRBJ2-5; TRBD2 aligns across 9 bases. J gave up 5 bases and V 5 bases, and 9 bases lay outside the gene matches. This CDR3 comprises 14 residues. CDR1 DFQATT and CDR2 SNEGSKA come from the germline V gene (reference sequence). The CDR3 reads CSAERLADEETQYF. CDR3 DNA: TGCAGTGCTGAAAGACTAGCGGACGAGGAGACCCAGTACTTC.

J is TRBJ2-1 and V is TRBV7-2; 11 positions match TRBD1. Germline loops: CDR1 SGHTA, CDR2 FQGNSA. The V segment lost 1 base and the J segment 9 bases; nucleotides outside the gene matches: 8. The CDR3 runs 16 residues. CDR3 sequence reads: CASSLVGQGARGEQFF. In DNA, the CDR3 is TGTGCCAGCAGCTTAGTAGGACAGGGGGCGCGAGGTGAGCAGTTCTTC.

This clonotype came up a few times. The chain employs TRBV5-5 and TRBJ2-2; 7 bases align to TRBD2. Germline V gene data show CDR1 as SGHKS and CDR2 as YYEKEE (reference sequence). V lost 4 bases and J lost 3; bases outside the gene matches: 6. This CDR3 contains 15 residues. CDR3 region: CASSTLRGDTGELFF. As DNA, the CDR3 is TGTGCCAGCAGCACCCTCCGGGGGGACACCGGGGAGCTGTTTTTT.

The rearrangement joins TRBV6-1 to TRBJ2-5; 8 nucleotides match TRBD1. The CDR3 extends over 14 amino acids. Germline assignment: CDR1 MNHNS and CDR2 SASEGT. Trimming took 6 bases from V and 4 from J; bases not matched to a gene: 7. CDR3 amino acids: CASRPGQGRETQYF. DNA for the CDR3: TGTGCCAGCAGACCCGGACAGGGAAGAGAGACCCAGTACTTC.

This clonotype was counted between two and nine times. The V and J genes are TRBV28 and TRBJ2-3; 8 bases align to TRBD1. With V trimmed by 6 bases and J by 4 bases, 12 bases remained unmatched. CDR1 is MDHEN, CDR2 SYDVKM, per germline. This CDR3 comprises 16 residues. CDR3 sequence reads: CASSPSGTGFADTQYF. The CDR3 DNA reads TGTGCCAGCAGCCCCTCCGGGACAGGTTTTGCAGATACGCAGTATTTT.

This clonotype has just a few counts. The chain joins TRBV9 to TRBJ2-3; no clear D. The V end was cut by 0 bases, the J end by 5 bases, with 13 bases between. Germline V CDR1 and CDR2: SGDLS, YYNGEE. The CDR3 is 15 amino acids. The CDR3 here is CASSVAVVGGDTQYF. DNA for the CDR3: TGTGCCAGCAGCGTAGCTGTAGTGGGTGGAGATACGCAGTATTTT.

The genes are TRBV2 and TRBJ1-1, with D tentatively TRBD1 (6 bases). Trimming shortened V by 8 bases and J by 4 bases, and 20 bases separated the two germline ends. Germline assignment: CDR1 SNHLY and CDR2 FYNNEI. This CDR3 is 15 amino acids long. As DNA, the CDR3 is TGTGCCAGCGTTCAATCACAGGGCAGGGGCACTGAAGCTTTCTTT. It is translated as CASVQSQGRGTEAFF.

This clonotype was observed many times. This chain links TRBV4-3 with TRBJ2-1, with unresolved D. CDR1 is LGHNA and CDR2 is YSLEER in the germline V gene. The CDR3 has 18 amino acids. The V end was cut by 0 bases, the J end by 0 bases, with 15 bases between. The CDR3 nucleotides are TGCGCCAGCAGCCAAGATCGGAGTACGCTAAGCTCCTACAATGAGCAGTTCTTC. As protein: CASSQDRSTLSSYNEQFF.

The chain recombines TRBV5-1 with TRBJ2-7, with a possible D match to TRBD1 (6 bases). The CDR3 contains 15 residues. Trimming took 2 bases from V and 1 from J, leaving 13 bases between them. Germline loops: CDR1 SGHRS, CDR2 YFSETQ. The CDR3 loop reads CASSFGGQGSYEQYF. The CDR3 nucleotides are TGCGCCAGCAGCTTTGGGGGCCAGGGGTCCTACGAGCAGTACTTC.

The rearrangement links TRBV5-1 to TRBJ2-1; 12 positions match TRBD1. The J segment lost 8 bases and the V segment lost 3 bases, leaving 3 bases of the junction unmatched. Germline CDR1 reads SGHRS; CDR2 reads YFSETQ. The CDR3 sequence is 14 residues long. The CDR3, as DNA: TGCGCCAGCAGCTCGGGACAGGGGGCCTATGAGCAGTTCTTC. It translates to CASSSGQGAYEQFF.

This clonotype was counted at least ten times. The chain has TRBV20-1 and TRBJ2-4; D remains unclear. CDR1 DFQATT and CDR2 SNEGSKA come from the germline V gene (reference sequence). Trimming shortened V by 7 bases and J by 0 bases, and 13 bases separated the two germline ends. The CDR3 is 14 amino acids. This CDR3 is CSGLDPIAKNIQYF. The CDR3 DNA is TGCAGTGGTCTGGATCCCATAGCCAAAAACATTCAGTACTTC.

This clonotype was observed a few times. The chain recombines TRBV29-1 with TRBJ2-1; TRBD2 agrees at 11 bases. This CDR3 is built from 15 residues. Looked up from germline, CDR1 is SQVTM and CDR2 is ANQGSEA. V was pared by 6 bases and J by 3 bases, with 7 bases of the junction left unmatched. The CDR3 bases are TGCAGCGTGGGGGGACTAGCGGAAAACTACAATGAGCAGTTCTTC. Translation: CSVGGLAENYNEQFF.

At least ten counts were recorded for this clonotype. The rearrangement links TRBV4-2 to TRBJ1-5; tentatively, D is TRBD1 (6 bases). The germline gives CDR1 LGHNA, CDR2 YNFKEQ. V was shortened by 3 bases and J by 0 bases, with 18 bases between the two germline ends. CDR3 length equals 18 residues. The CDR3: CASSQRGRGADSNQPQHF. CDR3 DNA: TGTGCCAGCAGCCAGCGGGGCAGGGGCGCCGATAGCAATCAGCCCCAGCATTTT.

The chain couples TRBV3-1 to TRBJ2-3; 9 nucleotides match TRBD2. From germline, CDR1 is LGHDT and CDR2 YNNKEL (reference sequence). Trimming removed 4 bases from V and 4 bases from J; junction bases left unmatched: 3. CDR3 length: 14 residues. CDR3 nucleotides: TGTGCCAGCAGCCCTGTAGCGGGAGCAGATACGCAGTATTTT. Translated: CASSPVAGADTQYF.

This clonotype was observed a few times. The chain employs TRBV27 and TRBJ2-2; D could derive from TRBD1 or TRBD2 (5 bases each). The V gene lost 3 bases and the J gene lost 3 bases, with 17 bases spanning the gap. This CDR3 comprises 17 residues. Germline CDR1 reads MNHEY; CDR2 reads SMNVEV (reference sequence). The CDR3, as DNA: TGTGCCAGCAGTTTCTCGACCCGGGGCCAGTACACCGGGGAGCTGTTTTTT. It is translated as CASSFSTRGQYTGELFF.

The table lists this clonotype with a few counts. The chain couples TRBV15 to TRBJ2-1; 13 nucleotides agree with TRBD2. The V gene's germline CDR1 is LNHNV and CDR2 YYDKDF (reference sequence). CDR3 length: 16 residues. V trimming: 1 base; J trimming: 5 bases; junction bases outside the gene matches: 2. In DNA form, the CDR3 reads TGTGCCACCAGCAGAGGTGGACTAGCGGGAGACAATGAGCAGTTCTTC. Translation gives CATSRGGLAGDNEQFF.

This clonotype was picked up a small number of times. This chain connects TRBV10-3 to TRBJ2-3; D gene ambiguous. Trimming removed 7 bases at V and 2 bases at J, with 10 bases between. CDR1 is ENHRY, CDR2 SYGVKD, per germline. This CDR3 has 13 residues. The CDR3 spells CAIIYGPTDTQYF. The CDR3 region has the DNA TGTGCCATCATATACGGGCCCACAGATACGCAGTATTTT.

The chain recombines TRBV29-1 with TRBJ2-2; no clear D. The CDR3 consists of 13 residues. The V end was cut by 3 bases, the J end by 5 bases, with 10 bases between. Looked up from germline, CDR1 is SQVTM and CDR2 is ANQGSEA. In DNA, the CDR3 is TGCAGCGTTGACGGCCCAAGAACCGGGGAGCTGTTTTTT. As protein: CSVDGPRTGELFF.

This clonotype was detected a few times. CDR3 in amino acids: CASTGSGTRQETQYF. CDR3 nucleotides: TGCGCCAGCACCGGATCGGGAACCCGCCAAGAGACCCAGTACTTC. The gene calls are TRBV5-1 and TRBJ2-5; the D gene is possibly TRBD2 (5 bases). Trimming left V 6 bases short and J 1 base short, with 16 bases between. The CDR3 runs to 15 residues. CDR1 and CDR2 (germline): SGHRS, YFSETQ.

This chain connects TRBV7-9 to TRBJ2-7; possibly TRBD1 for D (5 bases). The CDR3 sequence is 15 residues long. Germline loops: CDR1 SEHNR, CDR2 FQNEAQ (reference sequence). V was trimmed by 5 bases and J by 5 bases, leaving 19 bases between them. CDR3 in DNA: TGTGCCAGCAGCCCCCGCCTTGGCAGGGTCCACGAGCAGTACTTC. Amino acid sequence: CASSPRLGRVHEQYF.

This chain joins TRBV20-1 and TRBJ1-4; 9 bases align to TRBD1. The junction had 2 bases not matched to a gene; V was cut back by 6 bases and J by 6 bases. Germline values: CDR1 DFQATT, CDR2 SNEGSKA (reference sequence). The CDR3 has 12 residues. The DNA for the CDR3 is TGCAGTGCAACAGGGGGCGATGAAAAACTGTTTTTT. Protein: CSATGGDEKLFF.

The CDR3 region has the DNA TGCGCCAGCAGCTTGGAAGGGGGCCTCACCGGGGAGCTGTTTTTT. Its translation is CASSLEGGLTGELFF. The chain combines TRBV5-1 with TRBJ2-2; 7 nucleotides agree with TRBD1. The CDR3 extends over 15 amino acids. Germline lookup yields CDR1 SGHRS and CDR2 YFSETQ. Trimming removed 0 bases from V and 4 bases from J; junction bases left unmatched: 3.

The V call is TRBV7-8, the J call TRBJ1-2; D is possibly TRBD1 (5 bases). V was cut by 5 bases and J by 2 bases, with 15 bases left in between. CDR3 length: 15 amino acids. In germline, CDR1 is SGHVS, CDR2 FQNEAQ. The CDR3 sequence is CASSPPGPGNYGYTF. CDR3 sequence (DNA): TGTGCCAGCAGCCCGCCAGGGCCGGGGAACTATGGCTACACCTTC.

This clonotype was recorded a few times. CDR3 nucleotide sequence: TGCAGCGTTTTGGGTGGCCCGACACGAGGACAGAACACTTACGAGCAGTACTTC. Residues: CSVLGGPTRGQNTYEQYF. V gene TRBV29-1 combines with J gene TRBJ2-7, with a weak D call TRBD1 (6 bases). The germline V gene encodes CDR1 SQVTM and CDR2 ANQGSEA. The V end lost 5 bases, the J end lost 4 bases, and 30 bases lay between the germline ends. The CDR3 has 18 amino acids.

The chain combines TRBV20-1 with TRBJ1-6, with 8 bases aligning to TRBD1. The CDR3 extends over 13 amino acids. Germline CDR1 reads DFQATT; CDR2 reads SNEGSKA (reference sequence). The V and J ends lost 4 bases and 8 bases, in that order; junction bases with no gene match: 4. As DNA, the CDR3 is TGCAGTGCTACGGACAGGGTGGATTCACCCCTCCACTTT. Translation gives CSATDRVDSPLHF.

This clonotype occurred a few times. J is TRBJ2-3 and V is TRBV20-1; D is possibly TRBD2 (6 bases). Germline V CDR1 and CDR2: DFQATT, SNEGSKA (reference sequence). With 3 bases removed from V and 2 bases from J, the gap between germline ends came to 12 bases. There are 14 residues in the CDR3. The CDR3: CSASLGDSTDTQYF. The CDR3, as DNA: TGCAGTGCTAGTCTCGGGGACTCCACAGATACGCAGTATTTT.

This clonotype has a count of ten or more. The J gene is TRBJ2-3, the V gene TRBV30, with TRBD2 as a possible D gene (5 bases). The germline CDR1 and CDR2 sequences are GTSNPN and SVGIG (reference sequence). The CDR3 extends over 18 amino acids. V lost 3 bases and J lost 2, with 24 bases in between. The CDR3, as DNA: TGTGCCTGGAGAACGCCCGGCAGCGGCAGCCTCGCCACAGATACGCAGTATTTT. It translates to CAWRTPGSGSLATDTQYF.